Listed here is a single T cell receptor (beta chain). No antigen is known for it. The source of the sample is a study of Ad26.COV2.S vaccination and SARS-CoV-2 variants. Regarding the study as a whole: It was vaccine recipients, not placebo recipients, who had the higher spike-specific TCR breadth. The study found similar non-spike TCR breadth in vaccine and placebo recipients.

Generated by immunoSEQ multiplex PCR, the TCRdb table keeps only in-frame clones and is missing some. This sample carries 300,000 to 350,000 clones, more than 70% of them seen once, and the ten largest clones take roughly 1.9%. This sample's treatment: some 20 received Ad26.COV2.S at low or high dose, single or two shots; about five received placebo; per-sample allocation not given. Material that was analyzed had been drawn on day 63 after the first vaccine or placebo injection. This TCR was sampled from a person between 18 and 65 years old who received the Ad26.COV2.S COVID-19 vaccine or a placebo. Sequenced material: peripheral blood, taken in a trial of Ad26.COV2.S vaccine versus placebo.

The CDR3 DNA is TGCAGCGTTGACGGGACAGGGAAGTATGGCTACACCTTC. It specifies CSVDGTGKYGYTF. The chain combines TRBV29-1 with TRBJ1-2, with 9 bases aligning to TRBD1. Germline CDR1 is SQVTM and CDR2 is ANQGSEA. This CDR3 comprises 13 residues. Trimming removed 3 bases from V and 5 bases from J; junction bases left unmatched: 4. Supplemented by reference TRBV29-1 and TRBJ1-2, the full variable domain reads SAVISQKPSRDICQRGTSLTIQCQVDSQVTMMFWYRQQPGQSLTLIATANQGSEATYESGFVIDKFPISRPNLTFSTLTVSNMSPEDSSIYLCSVDGTGKYGYTFGSGTRLTVV.